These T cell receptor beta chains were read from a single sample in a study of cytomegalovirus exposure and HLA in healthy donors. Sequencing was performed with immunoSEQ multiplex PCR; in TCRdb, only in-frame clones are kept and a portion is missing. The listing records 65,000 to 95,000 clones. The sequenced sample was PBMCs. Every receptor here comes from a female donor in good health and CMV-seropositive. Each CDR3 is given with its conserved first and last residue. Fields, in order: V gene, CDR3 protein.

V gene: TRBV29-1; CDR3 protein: CSVVGQGAVGYTF
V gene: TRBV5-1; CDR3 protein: CASSFLAGVNNEQFF
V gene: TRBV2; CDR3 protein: CASSEAQGLGEKLFF
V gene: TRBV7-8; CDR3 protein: CASSKSSGRRDEQFF
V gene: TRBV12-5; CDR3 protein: CASGFLTGGPTTFF
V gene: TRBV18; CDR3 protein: CASSLRDKAYNEQFF
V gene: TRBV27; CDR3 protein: CASSLGERDIQYF
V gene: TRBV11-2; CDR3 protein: CASSHPWGEQYF
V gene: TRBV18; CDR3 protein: CASSPGTSGRRELFF
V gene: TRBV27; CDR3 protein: CASRPFPGQHSNQPQHF
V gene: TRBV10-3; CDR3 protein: CAISDARQNEKLFF
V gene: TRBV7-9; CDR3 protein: CASSLAGASQETQYF
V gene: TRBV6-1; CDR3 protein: CATAHTRGRAYEQYF
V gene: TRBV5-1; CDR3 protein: CASSLEQGDDNSPLHF
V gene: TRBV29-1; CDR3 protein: CSVEAGGFSGANVLTF
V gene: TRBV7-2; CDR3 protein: CASSWDRRTDTQYF
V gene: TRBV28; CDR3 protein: CASTEVSGVYLQETQYF
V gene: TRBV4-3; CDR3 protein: CASSQDTGGLGNTIYF
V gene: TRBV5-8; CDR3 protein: CAPRDRSSYEQYF
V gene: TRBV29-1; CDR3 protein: CSVSGGADTQYF
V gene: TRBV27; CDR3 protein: CASSLKQTSSGNTIYF
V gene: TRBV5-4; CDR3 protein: CASSPTQGFTGELFF
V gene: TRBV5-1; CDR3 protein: CASSLMGQGVTGELFF